The clone carrying this TCR beta chain was detected many times. The antigen is undetermined. The data stem from a study of T-cell memory formation after mild COVID-19. Study in general: Clusters were largely donor specific.

This CDR3 region has 15 residues. V was trimmed by 3 bases and J by 0 bases, leaving 6 bases between them. Germline V CDR1 and CDR2: MGHRA, YSYEKL. Each CDR3 protein is one row after TCRdb ran MiXCR on the 5' RACE reads. This table has roughly 340,000 distinct CDR3 sequences, more than 15% appearing once. Study-wide findings and caveats: Later expanders leaned toward CD4+, whereas clones contracting from day 15 to 85 were balanced CD4/CD8. In pre-infection memory, a portion of responding clones appeared, which suggested that cross-reactive memory joined. CM and EM subsets held most contracting CD4+ clones; EMRA held CD8+ ones.

The sample taken for sequencing was PBMCs or a T cell subset sorted from them (not recorded which). This chain uses TRBV4-1 with TRBJ1-6; D is unresolved. The sequence derives from a man between 18 and 29 years old who had mild COVID-19 (a few samples of this study predate the infection). Cell type and time point are not known. The CDR3 sequence is CASSHGSSYNSPLHF. Here the CDR3 DNA reads TGCGCCAGCAGCCACGGGAGCTCCTATAATTCACCCCTCCACTTT.